Reported below is one T cell receptor (beta chain). Its target is unknown. Other DNA sequences of this sample code for an identical CDR3. The data originate from a study of shared clonotypes between healthy human individuals. Turning to the study itself: Per-donor plates numbered three CD4 naive, three CD4 memory, two CD8 naive and one CD8 memory.

General observations from the study: Generation probabilities were higher for clonotypes shared across all four sorted-subset donors than for unshared ones. Incomplete sequencing of sorted subsets was indicated by rarefaction despite large depth. Memory subsets generally showed smaller estimated richness than naive subsets did.

TCRdb keeps only in-frame clones here, not all; method: immunoSEQ multiplex PCR. Of roughly 1,500,000 clones in the sample, roughly 98.5% were seen once. The clonotype originates from a man aged 25 to 45 in good health. The source material was naive CD4+ T cells sorted from blood. The subset denotes: CD45RA+ positively selected.

In DNA, the CDR3 is TGTGCCAGCTCACCACCCTCGGTTAATGAGCAGTTCTTC. This sequence encodes CASSPPSVNEQFF. This chain connects TRBV18 to TRBJ2-1, with no clear D. CDR1 is KGHSH and CDR2 is LQKENI in the germline V gene. V lost 0 bases, J lost 7 bases, and 7 bases lay in between. The CDR3 runs 13 residues.